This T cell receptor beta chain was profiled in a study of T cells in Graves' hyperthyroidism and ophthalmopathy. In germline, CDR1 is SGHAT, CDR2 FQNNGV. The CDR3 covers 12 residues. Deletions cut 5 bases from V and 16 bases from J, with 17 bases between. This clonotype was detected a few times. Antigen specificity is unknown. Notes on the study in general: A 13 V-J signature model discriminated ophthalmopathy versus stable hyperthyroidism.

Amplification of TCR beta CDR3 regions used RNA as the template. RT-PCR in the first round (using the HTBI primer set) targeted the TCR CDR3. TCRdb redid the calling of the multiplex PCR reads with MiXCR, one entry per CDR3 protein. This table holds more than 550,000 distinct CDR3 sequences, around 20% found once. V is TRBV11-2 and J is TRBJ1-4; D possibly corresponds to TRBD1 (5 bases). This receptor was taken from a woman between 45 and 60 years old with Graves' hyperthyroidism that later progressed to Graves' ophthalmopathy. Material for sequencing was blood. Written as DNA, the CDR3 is TGTGCCAGCAGCCTACGGGACGGGTTAGGGTTTTTT. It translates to CASSLRDGLGFF. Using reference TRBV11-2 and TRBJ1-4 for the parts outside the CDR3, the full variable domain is EAGVAQSPRYKIIEKRQSVAFWCNPISGHATLYWYQQILGQGPKLLIQFQNNGVVDDSQLPKDRFSAERLKGVDSTLKIQPAKLEDSAVYLCASSLRDGLGFFGSGTQLSVL.